Detailed here is one TCR beta chain. Those who participated ranged in age from about 18 to 89 years and resided in about two dozen US areas. Participant-reported clinical history was the basis for cohort assignment. Exposed participants came across a COVID-19 case within 2 weeks before study entry. These data belong to a study of blood T cell repertoires in COVID-19. The CDR3 contains 14 residues. V dropped 4 bases and J dropped 2; count of bases not matched to a gene: 3. Germline lookup yields CDR1 SGHNT and CDR2 YENEEA. TCRdb's copy holds only in-frame clones and misses some; the assay was immunoSEQ multiplex PCR. The table records 350,000 to 500,000 clones, about 88% of them present only once.

This clonotype was obtained from a woman aged 18-29 years who had been exposed to COVID-19. This rearrangement joins TRBV11-3 to TRBJ2-5; 8 bases fit TRBD1. The material sequenced was PBMCs or T cells enriched from blood (not recorded which). The CDR3, as DNA: TGTGCCAGCAGCTCTGGACAGGGACAAGAGACCCAGTACTTC. Translating gives CASSSGQGQETQYF.